A single sample is the source of the 23 T cell receptor beta chains below, sequenced in a study of tumor-infiltrating lymphocytes in primary liver carcinoma. From unsorted bulk tissue weighing roughly 17-34 mg, DNA and RNA were co-extracted. Priming with a constant-region primer yielded TCR beta cDNA from roughly 500 ng total RNA. Nested multiplex PCR, run for three rounds with slightly modified ARM-PCR, yielded TCR beta libraries. A C-beta reverse primer was combined with TRBV1-TRBV30 forward primers in the first two PCR rounds, and each round had roughly 11 cycles. Each CDR3 protein gets one entry after TCRdb re-called the multiplex PCR reads with MiXCR. The profile shows tens of thousands of distinct CDR3 sequences, over 65% of them singletons. Specimen: liver tumor tissue from sampling region 2. Noted subset: tumor region T2, inferior pole. The source of these receptors is a man aged 35 to 55 with primary liver carcinoma and hepatitis B virus infection.

Points on this clonotype: A much larger clone lies one base from this, so it may be a read error. The rearrangement links TRBV28 to TRBJ1-5, with D possibly matching TRBD1 (5 bases). The V end was cut by 6 bases, the J end by 2 bases, with 14 bases between. Germline V lookup: CDR1 MDHEN, CDR2 SYDVKM. The CDR3 has 15 amino acids. CDR3 amino acids: CASSPQGGGNQPQHF. The DNA for the CDR3 is TGTGCCAGCAGCCCTCAGGGAGGGGGCAATCAGCCCCAGCATTTT.

Of note for this clonotype: One end of the junction varies from germline; a read error may be responsible. The V gene is TRBV29-1, the J gene TRBJ2-7, with TRBD1 identical over 7 bases. This CDR3 comprises 14 residues. CDR1 and CDR2 from the germline V gene are SQVTM and ANQGSEA. CDR3 sequence (DNA): TGCAGCGTTGTACCCGGGACAGCAGCTTACGAGCTGTACTTC. It yields the protein CSVVPGTAAYELYF.

In this sample, this clonotype turned up many times. This chain uses TRBV6-5 with TRBJ1-2; possible D gene TRBD1, 6 bases. The V gene's germline CDR1 is MNHEY and CDR2 SVGAGI. The ends were cut back, 6 bases at V and 2 bases at J, with 16 bases in the middle. The CDR3 has 15 amino acids. CDR3 loop: CASRYTAGENYGYTF. The CDR3 bases are TGTGCCAGCAGATACACCGCAGGGGAAAACTATGGCTACACCTTC.

Of note for this clonotype: The junction and the germline gene differ at one end; a read error may be behind it. The chain recombines TRBV29-1 with TRBJ2-3; a possible D gene is TRBD1 (5 bases). This CDR3 region has 13 residues. Looked up from germline, CDR1 is SQVTM and CDR2 is ANQGSEA. CDR3 amino acids: CSVEEGVGDTQYF. The CDR3, as DNA: TGCAGTGTTGAAGAAGGGGTTGGAGATACGCAGTATTTT.

As concerns this clonotype: One end of the junction varies from germline; a read error may be responsible. V is TRBV11-2 and J is TRBJ1-1, with D hard to call. In germline, CDR1 is SGHAT, CDR2 FQNNGV. This CDR3 has 16 amino acids. The CDR3 reads CASSFSLGGRVAEASF. The CDR3, as DNA: TGTGCCAGCAGCTTCAGTTTGGGCGGAAGAGTCGCTGAAGCTTCCTTT.

Comments on this clonotype: At one end the junction does not follow the germline gene, possibly because of a read error. The chain links TRBV6-5 to TRBJ2-7, with 8 bases matching TRBD1. CDR3 length: 12 amino acids. The germline V gene encodes CDR1 MNHEY and CDR2 SVGAGI. In DNA form, the CDR3 reads TGTGCCTGCGGGGACAGGTCGGACGAGAAGTACTTC. Amino acids: CACGDRSDEKYF.

In the case of this clonotype: At one end, the junction sequence differs from germline, possibly due to a read error. The chain couples TRBV6-1 to TRBJ1-1; D gene uncertain. The CDR3 has 15 residues. The germline gives CDR1 MNHNS, CDR2 SASEGT. The CDR3 DNA reads TGTGCCAGCAGACGTACCCGACCCACGAACACTGAAGTTTTCTTT. It encodes CASRRTRPTNTEVFF.

As regards this clonotype: The conserved closing phenylalanine or tryptophan is absent in this CDR3, likely reflecting a read error. The rearrangement joins TRBV11-2 to TRBJ2-7; 7 positions match TRBD1. Germline CDR1 is SGHAT and CDR2 is FQNNGV. The CDR3 is made up of 18 amino acids. The CDR3 DNA reads TGTGCCAGTAGCTTAGCCTATCCCGGGATAGGGGGCGATTACGAGCAGTACCTC. Its translation: CASSLAYPGIGGDYEQYL.

About this clonotype itself: Because it lacks the conserved phenylalanine or tryptophan at the end, this CDR3 is likely a read error. The CDR3 bases are TGTGCCAGCAGCGACGGACCAGCGGGTACCGGGGAGCTGTTTTCT. Translation gives CASSDGPAGTGELFS. The rearrangement joins TRBV7-8 to TRBJ2-2; TRBD2 might be the D (6 bases). Trimming pared 5 bases from V and 5 bases from J, leaving 15 bases between. Germline V gene lookup returns CDR1 SGHVS and CDR2 FQNEAQ. There are 15 residues in the CDR3.

Details on this clonotype: The junction does not match germline at one end; this may be a read error. The gene calls are TRBV4-1 and TRBJ2-1, with TRBD2 as a possible D gene (6 bases). The germline V gene encodes CDR1 MGHRA and CDR2 YSYEKL. This CDR3 has 15 residues. The CDR3 here is CTSSQRSVTYNEQFF. The CDR3 coding sequence is TGCACTAGCAGCCAAAGATCTGTGACCTATAATGAGCAGTTCTTC.

As concerns this clonotype: At one boundary the junction diverges from the germline segment, which might be a read error. J is TRBJ2-5 and V is TRBV10-3; D possibly corresponds to TRBD1 (6 bases). The CDR3 totals 15 residues. Germline V CDR1 and CDR2: ENHRY, SYGVKD. The CDR3: CAVSQGHLSQVTQYF. CDR3 DNA: TGTGCCGTCAGTCAGGGACATCTTTCCCAAGTGACCCAGTACTTC.

CDR3 nucleotide sequence: TGTGCCAGCAGCTTCCAGGGACCACTGGGCAATGAGCAGTTCTTC. Its protein product is CASSFQGPLGNEQFF. J is TRBJ2-1 and V is TRBV11-1; D may correspond to TRBD1 or TRBD2 (5 bases each). The V gene's germline CDR1 is SGHAT and CDR2 FQDESV (reference sequence). The V end lost 3 bases, the J end lost 6 bases, and 15 bases lay between the germline ends. The length of the CDR3 is 15 residues.

The chain uses TRBV6-5 and TRBJ2-7, with D perhaps given as TRBD1 or TRBD2 (7 bases each). Germline-derived CDR1 and CDR2 are MNHEY and SVGAGI. The CDR3 is 15 residues long. Trimming removed 10 bases from V and 2 bases from J, with 21 bases in between. The CDR3 sequence: CATRGWEGYTYEQYF. The DNA of the CDR3 is TGTGCCACCAGGGGGTGGGAGGGATACACCTACGAGCAGTACTTC.

CDR3 DNA: TGTGCCAGCAGCCAAGAGGACAGGACTGGAAACACCATATATTTT. Translating gives CASSQEDRTGNTIYF. The chain employs TRBV4-2 and TRBJ1-3; 7 bases agree with TRBD1. CDR3 length equals 15 residues. Germline V CDR1 and CDR2: LGHNA, YNFKEQ. The V gene end was trimmed by 0 bases and the J gene end by 2 bases; junction bases not matched to a gene: 1.

The gene calls are TRBV9 and TRBJ2-7; D may be TRBD2 (5 bases). This CDR3 has 15 amino acids. Per germline, CDR1 SGDLS and CDR2 YYNGEE. V lost 3 bases to trimming and J lost 5 bases, with 18 bases between them. The CDR3 nucleotides are TGTGCCAGCAGCGAGGTGGGCTTTTCCGGGAACGAGCAGTACTTC. Amino acids: CASSEVGFSGNEQYF.

On this clonotype itself: A clone one base away is much larger, so this may be a read error. V and J are TRBV4-2 and TRBJ1-1; a weak D match, TRBD1 (5 bases). V dropped 1 base and J dropped 0 bases, with 9 bases sitting between them. Germline CDR1 and CDR2: LGHNA and YNFKEQ. This CDR3 is built from 15 residues. The CDR3 bases are TGTGCCAGCAGCCAAGGCGGGGCGGTGAACACTGAAGCTTTCTTT. As protein: CASSQGGAVNTEAFF.

This clonotype was seen ten or more times. As DNA, the CDR3 is TGTGCCAGCAGGCATGACAACCGGAATGAGCAGTTCTTC. Its protein is CASRHDNRNEQFF. J is TRBJ2-1 and V is TRBV6-2 or TRBV6-3; no firm D call. V lost 6 bases to trimming and J lost 7 bases, with 13 bases between them. Germline V gene sequence: CDR1 MNHEY, CDR2 SVGEGT. This CDR3 has 13 amino acids.

Concerning this clonotype itself: This CDR3 fails to terminate in the conserved phenylalanine or tryptophan, so it likely reflects a read error. The V call is TRBV12-3 or TRBV12-4, the J call TRBJ2-7; either TRBD1 or TRBD2 may fit D (5 bases each). The CDR3 spans 15 residues. The CDR3 DNA follows: TGTGCCAGCAGGCCACGAGGAGAGGGGAACTACAAGCAGTACTCC. Translated, it gives CASRPRGEGNYKQYS.

A remark on this clonotype: An end of the junction does not agree with germline; a read error may underlie this. This sequence joins TRBV5-5 and TRBJ2-5, with D perhaps TRBD1 or TRBD2 (6 bases each). Germline loops: CDR1 SGHKS, CDR2 YYEKEE (reference sequence). The CDR3 runs to 16 residues. Written as DNA, the CDR3 is TGTGCCAGCAGCTTGCGGCGTCAGGGGAGGCAAGATACCCAGTACTTC. It specifies CASSLRRQGRQDTQYF.

In this sample, this clonotype turned up many times. The junction shows a germline mismatch at one end, possibly a read error. This chain joins TRBV10-2 and TRBJ2-1; D is perhaps TRBD2 (6 bases). Germline V gives CDR1 WSHSY, CDR2 SAAADI. This CDR3 is built from 14 residues. The CDR3 protein is CATSNSGYYNEQSF. The CDR3 bases are TGCGCCACCTCGAATAGCGGATACTACAATGAGCAGTCCTTC.

The J gene is TRBJ1-5, the V gene TRBV4-1, with unresolved D. Per germline, CDR1 MGHRA and CDR2 YSYEKL. Trimming removed 0 bases from V and 3 bases from J, with 12 bases in between. The CDR3 spans 16 residues. The CDR3 nucleotides are TGCGCCAGCAGCCAAGAAGGGAGTGATAACAATCAGCCCCAGCATTTT. It encodes CASSQEGSDNNQPQHF.

Comment on this clonotype: No conserved phenylalanine or tryptophan is present at the end of the CDR3, so a read error is the likely explanation. The chain joins TRBV11-2 to TRBJ2-7; TRBD1 matches 9 bases. This CDR3 comprises 17 residues. CDR1 is SGHAT, CDR2 FQNNGV, per germline. J lost 3 bases, V lost 5 bases, and 14 bases had no gene match. CDR3 coding DNA: TGTGCCAGCAGCAATGACCCGCCGGGACAGGGAAGCTACGAGCAGTACTCC. Translation gives CASSNDPPGQGSYEQYS.

The chain couples TRBV10-2 to TRBJ2-1; 10 bases fit TRBD2. There are 15 residues in the CDR3. Germline assignment: CDR1 WSHSY and CDR2 SAAADI. After removal of 4 bases from V and 9 bases from J, the junction contained 9 bases not matched to a gene. The CDR3 reads CASSGKREGLGEQFF. The CDR3 bases are TGCGCCAGCAGTGGTAAGCGGGAGGGTCTAGGTGAGCAGTTCTTC.